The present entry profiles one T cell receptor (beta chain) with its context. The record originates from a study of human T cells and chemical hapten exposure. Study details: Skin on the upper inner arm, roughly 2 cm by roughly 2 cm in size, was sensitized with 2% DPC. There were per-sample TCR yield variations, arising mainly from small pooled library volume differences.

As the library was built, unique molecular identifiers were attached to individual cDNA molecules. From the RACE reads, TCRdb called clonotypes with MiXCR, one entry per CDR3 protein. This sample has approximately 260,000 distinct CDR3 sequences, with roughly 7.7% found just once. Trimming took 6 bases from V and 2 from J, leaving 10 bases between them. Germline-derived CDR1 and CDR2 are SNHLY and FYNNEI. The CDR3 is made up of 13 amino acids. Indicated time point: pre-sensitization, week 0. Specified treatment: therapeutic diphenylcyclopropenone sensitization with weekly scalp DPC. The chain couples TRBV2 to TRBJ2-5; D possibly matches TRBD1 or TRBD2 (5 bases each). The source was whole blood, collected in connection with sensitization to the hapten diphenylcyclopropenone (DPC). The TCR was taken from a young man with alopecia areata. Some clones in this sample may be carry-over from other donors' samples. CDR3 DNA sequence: TGTGCCAGCAGGAGGGACCATCAAGAGACCCAGTACTTC. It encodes CASRRDHQETQYF.